This T cell receptor beta chain was captured in a study of vaccination effects on CD4 cells after COVID-19. Study summary: Pools of viral peptides were used by the ViraFEST assay to expand antigen-specific CD4+ T cells ahead of sequencing.

Generated by immunoSEQ multiplex PCR, the TCRdb table keeps only in-frame clones and is missing some. The repertoire holds about 66,000 clones, with 70% to 85% as singletons. In regard to this clone: Antigen: not known.

Trimming removed 2 bases from V and 2 bases from J; junction bases left unmatched: 5. Per the germline V gene, CDR1 is SGHTA and CDR2 is FQGNSA. CDR3 length: 15 amino acids. Scientists isolated CD4+ T cells after an approximately ten-day culture period ended. Each participant was given two doses of one vaccine (BNT162b2 or mRNA-1273). J is TRBJ2-7 and V is TRBV7-2; 8 bases fit TRBD2. The material sequenced was CD4+ T cells from PBMCs cultured without peptide, taken after COVID-19 vaccination. This clonotype was obtained from a human donor who received a COVID-19 vaccine. Here the CDR3 DNA reads TGTGCCAGCAGCTTACTACCCGGGGGGGCCTACGAGCAGTACGTC. Translation: CASSLLPGGAYEQYV.